These 3 T cell receptor beta chains share one sample of origin, sequenced in a study of blood T cell repertoires in COVID-19. The data were produced by immunoSEQ multiplex PCR, yet TCRdb's version contains in-frame clones alone and is incomplete. The sample lists some 64,000 clones, approximately 80% occurring once. Material: peripheral blood. The receptors were gathered from a man aged 60 to 69 with acute or convalescent COVID-19.

This sequence joins TRBV6-6 and TRBJ1-1, with 7 bases that match TRBD1. Per the germline V gene, CDR1 is MNHNY and CDR2 is SVGAGI (reference sequence). CDR3 size: 15 residues. V was pared by 4 bases and J by 4 bases, with 9 bases of the junction left unmatched. CDR3 bases: TGTGCCAGCAGTTCAAAGGGGGCGCAGGGCACTGAAGCTTTCTTT. Encoded protein: CASSSKGAQGTEAFF.

The CDR3 loop is CASSLSRGTYGYTF. The CDR3 bases are TGTGCCAGCAGCCTCAGCAGGGGAACCTATGGCTACACCTTC. The chain recombines TRBV11-2 with TRBJ1-2; D might be TRBD1 (6 bases). V was clipped by 5 bases and J by 4 bases, with 14 bases between them. The CDR3 has 14 residues. The germline V gene has CDR1 SGHAT and CDR2 FQNNGV.

The chain employs TRBV11-2 and TRBJ1-6; 8 bases match TRBD1. With 3 bases clipped from V and 10 bases from J, the junction kept 11 bases outside the gene matches. The germline CDR1 and CDR2 sequences are SGHAT and FQNNGV. The CDR3 is 16 amino acids. In DNA form, the CDR3 reads TGTGCCAGCAGCTTCTCCCGGACAGGGCCCTTGTCACCCCTCCACTTT. Its translation: CASSFSRTGPLSPLHF.